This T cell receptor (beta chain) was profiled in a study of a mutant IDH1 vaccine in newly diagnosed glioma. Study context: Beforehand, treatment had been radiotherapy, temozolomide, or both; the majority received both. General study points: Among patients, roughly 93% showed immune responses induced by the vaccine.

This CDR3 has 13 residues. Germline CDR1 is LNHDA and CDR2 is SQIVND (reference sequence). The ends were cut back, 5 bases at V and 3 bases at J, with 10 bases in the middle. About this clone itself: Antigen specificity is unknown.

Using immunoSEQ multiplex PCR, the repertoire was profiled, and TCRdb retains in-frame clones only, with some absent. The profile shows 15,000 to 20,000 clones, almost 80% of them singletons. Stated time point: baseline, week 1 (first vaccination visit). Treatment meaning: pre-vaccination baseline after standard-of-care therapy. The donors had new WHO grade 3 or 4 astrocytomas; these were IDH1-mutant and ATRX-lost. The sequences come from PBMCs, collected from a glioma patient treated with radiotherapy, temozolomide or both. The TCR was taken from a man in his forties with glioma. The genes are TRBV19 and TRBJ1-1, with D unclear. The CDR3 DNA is TGTGCCAGTAGTGACCGAAGTCACACTGAAGCTTTCTTT. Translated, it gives CASSDRSHTEAFF.